The 26 T cell receptor beta chains in this list originate from one sample, sequenced in a study of cytomegalovirus exposure and HLA in healthy donors. 13 Jbeta primers and 60 Vbeta primers were used for the PCR. The repertoire was sequenced with immunoSEQ multiplex PCR; TCRdb's copy has only in-frame clones and lacks some. The sample consists of 100,000 or so clones, roughly 73% of them appearing once. What was sequenced was PBMCs. These receptors originate from a man in his forties in good health and CMV-seronegative.

The chain uses TRBV18 and TRBJ2-1; the D is unclear. Deletions cut 4 bases from V and 7 bases from J, with 8 bases between. There are 12 residues in the CDR3. Germline V CDR1 and CDR2: KGHSH, LQKENI. CDR3 bases: TGTGCCAGCTCACTGTCCCTGAATGAGCAGTTCTTC. This sequence encodes CASSLSLNEQFF.

The chain employs TRBV7-2 and TRBJ2-1; 10 bases match TRBD1. This CDR3 has 14 residues. Germline CDR1 is SGHTA and CDR2 is FQGNSA. V lost 5 bases, J lost 9 bases, and 7 bases stayed unmatched. This CDR3 is CASSVRTGGSEQFF. The CDR3 nucleotides read TGTGCCAGCAGCGTCCGGACAGGGGGGAGTGAGCAGTTCTTC.

The rearrangement joins TRBV4-1 to TRBJ1-2; the D is unclear. The V end lost 4 bases, the J end lost 8 bases, and 17 bases lay between the germline ends. CDR1 is MGHRA, CDR2 YSYEKL, per germline. The CDR3 totals 14 residues. CDR3 amino acids: CASSLAMVSGGYTF. In DNA, the CDR3 is TGCGCCAGCAGCCTAGCGATGGTATCGGGCGGCTACACCTTC.

The chain links TRBV9 to TRBJ2-7, with D possibly matching TRBD1 (5 bases). Germline CDR1 and CDR2: SGDLS and YYNGEE. This CDR3 spans 15 amino acids. V lost 0 bases, J lost 1 base, and 11 bases lay in between. DNA for the CDR3: TGTGCCAGCAGCGTAGAACAGGTTCCTTCCTACGAGCAGTACTTC. This sequence encodes CASSVEQVPSYEQYF.

J is TRBJ2-7 and V is TRBV4-2; D unclear. The CDR3 consists of 15 residues. The germline CDR1 and CDR2 sequences are LGHNA and YNFKEQ. V was shortened by 3 bases and J by 1 base, with 13 bases between the two germline ends. The CDR3: CASSQALPSSYEQYF. The CDR3 nucleotides read TGTGCCAGCAGCCAGGCCCTTCCGTCTTCCTACGAGCAGTACTTC.

The rearrangement links TRBV6-5 to TRBJ2-5, with D maybe TRBD2 (7 bases). The tail of the sequence fits TRBJ2-7 better, so the J call may be wrong. Germline V gene sequence: CDR1 MNHEY, CDR2 SVGAGI. The CDR3 has 16 residues. The CDR3 coding sequence is TGTGCCAGCAGTTACCAACTAGGGGGGGCTACATACGAGCAGTACTTC. Protein sequence: CASSYQLGGATYEQYF.

The V and J genes are TRBV4-2 and TRBJ2-5, with 16 bases lining up with TRBD2. CDR3 length equals 18 residues. Looked up from germline, CDR1 is LGHNA and CDR2 is YNFKEQ. V was pared by 4 bases and J by 2 bases, with 7 bases of the junction left unmatched. CDR3 region: CASSPGTSGGGGQETQYF. CDR3 DNA sequence: TGTGCCAGCAGCCCAGGGACTAGCGGGGGGGGTGGACAAGAGACCCAGTACTTC.

This rearrangement joins TRBV7-9 to TRBJ2-1, with 7 bases fitting TRBD2. The ends lost 5 bases at V and 0 bases at J; junction bases unmatched: 13. Germline lookup yields CDR1 SEHNR and CDR2 FQNEAQ (reference sequence). CDR3 length equals 18 residues. The CDR3 region is CASSPSPWGGSSYNEQFF. Written as DNA, the CDR3 is TGTGCCAGCAGCCCTTCTCCTTGGGGAGGGAGCTCCTACAATGAGCAGTTCTTC.

The chain has TRBV11-1 and TRBJ2-1, with D possibly matching TRBD1 (5 bases). Germline CDR1 is SGHAT and CDR2 is FQDESV (reference sequence). The CDR3 contains 15 residues. V lost 5 bases, J lost 0 bases, and 11 bases lay in between. The CDR3 here is CASSLRQPSYNEQFF. CDR3 nucleotides: TGTGCCAGCAGCCTAAGACAGCCCTCCTACAATGAGCAGTTCTTC. The whole variable domain, remainder taken from reference TRBV11-1 and TRBJ2-1, is EAEVAQSPRYKITEKSQAVAFWCDPISGHATLYWYRQILGQGPELLVQFQDESVVDDSQLPKDRFSAERLKGVDSTLKIQPAELGDSAMYLCASSLRQPSYNEQFFGPGTRLTVL.

The chain combines TRBV5-1 with TRBJ2-6; D is undetermined. The ends were cut back, 0 bases at V and 3 bases at J, with 16 bases in the middle. CDR1 and CDR2 (germline): SGHRS, YFSETQ. The CDR3 has 18 residues. The CDR3: CASSLEASAALGANVLTF. DNA for the CDR3: TGCGCCAGCAGCTTGGAGGCCAGCGCCGCCCTTGGGGCCAACGTCCTGACTTTC.

This clone turned up a few times. The rearrangement uses TRBV19 and TRBJ1-5, with a weak D call TRBD1 (5 bases). CDR1 is LNHDA and CDR2 is SQIVND in the germline V gene (reference sequence). The germline V and J ends were trimmed by 5 bases and 2 bases, with 13 bases remaining between them. The CDR3 is made up of 15 amino acids. Here the CDR3 DNA reads TGTGCCAGTAGTCTAGGACACCTCGGCAATCAGCCCCAGCATTTT. This translates into CASSLGHLGNQPQHF.

The chain is built from TRBV6-5 and TRBJ1-5; 8 positions agree with TRBD1. The CDR3 is 14 residues long. Germline trimming cut 6 bases from V and 6 bases from J; bases unmatched to any gene: 7. Germline V gene lookup returns CDR1 MNHEY and CDR2 SVGAGI. The CDR3 loop is CASSSGQGVQPQHF. DNA of the CDR3: TGTGCCAGCAGCTCTGGACAGGGCGTTCAGCCCCAGCATTTT.

This clone came up once. The J gene is TRBJ2-1, the V gene TRBV6-1, with 7 bases lining up with TRBD1. Germline assignment: CDR1 MNHNS and CDR2 SASEGT. The J segment lost 3 bases and the V segment lost 5 bases, leaving 7 bases of the junction unmatched. The CDR3 is made up of 15 amino acids. This CDR3 is CASSKTGIGYNEQFF. The CDR3 nucleotides read TGTGCCAGCAGTAAGACAGGGATCGGCTACAATGAGCAGTTCTTC.

A few counts support this clone. V and J are TRBV7-6 and TRBJ1-2; TRBD1 is a possible D gene (6 bases). The germline gives CDR1 SGHVS, CDR2 FNYEAQ. V lost 0 bases and J 6 bases, leaving 11 bases between the germline ends. The CDR3 sequence is 14 residues long. As DNA, the CDR3 is TGTGCCAGCAGCTTAGCAGAAGGACAGCATGGCTACACCTTC. The encoded protein is CASSLAEGQHGYTF.

This clone was seen once. The rearrangement uses TRBV11-2 and TRBJ1-1; D is unclear. Trimming took 1 base from V and 3 from J, leaving 9 bases between them. Germline V gene sequence: CDR1 SGHAT, CDR2 FQNNGV. This CDR3 spans 14 amino acids. The CDR3 loop reads CASSLVPGHTEAFF. In DNA form, the CDR3 reads TGTGCCAGCAGCTTAGTCCCAGGCCACACTGAAGCTTTCTTT.

The chain recombines TRBV27 with TRBJ1-1, with D perhaps TRBD1 (5 bases). The CDR3 contains 15 residues. Trimming took 0 bases from V and 1 from J, leaving 9 bases between them. Germline V gives CDR1 MNHEY, CDR2 SMNVEV (reference sequence). The CDR3 is CASSLSPGSNTEAFF. The CDR3 nucleotides are TGTGCCAGCAGTTTATCGCCAGGGTCGAACACTGAAGCTTTCTTT.

The chain couples TRBV6-6 to TRBJ1-2; 8 positions match TRBD1. Germline CDR1 and CDR2: MNHNY and SVGAGI (reference sequence). The CDR3 consists of 15 residues. V was pared by 4 bases and J by 7 bases, with 11 bases of the junction left unmatched. The CDR3 spells CASSFALQGAGGYTF. The CDR3 region has the DNA TGTGCCAGCAGTTTCGCACTTCAGGGGGCGGGTGGCTACACCTTC.

This clone was seen a single time. In DNA, the CDR3 is TGTGCCAGCGGAGCCCGAGGATACGAGCAGTACTTC. Translated, it gives CASGARGYEQYF. This chain connects TRBV7-9 to TRBJ2-7; D is unresolved. The germline V gene encodes CDR1 SEHNR and CDR2 FQNEAQ (reference sequence). The CDR3 has 12 amino acids. The germline V and J ends were trimmed by 8 bases and 4 bases, with 12 bases remaining between them.

J is TRBJ1-3 and V is TRBV4-3, with 8 bases aligning to TRBD1. CDR1 is LGHNA and CDR2 is YSLEER in the germline V gene. The CDR3 totals 17 residues. V was pared by 0 bases and J by 3 bases, with 7 bases of the junction left unmatched. As DNA, the CDR3 is TGCGCCAGCAGCCAAGATCTAGGCAGGGGGCTTGGAAACACCATATATTTT. As protein: CASSQDLGRGLGNTIYF.

The chain has TRBV5-1 and TRBJ2-4, with D possibly TRBD1 on 6 matching bases. In germline, CDR1 is SGHRS, CDR2 YFSETQ. The CDR3 has 14 residues. V shed 0 bases and J shed 6 bases, with 10 bases lying between them. The CDR3 DNA is TGCGCCAGCAGCTTGGAGAGAGGGGGAAACATTCAGTACTTC. Translated: CASSLERGGNIQYF.

The chain has TRBV19 and TRBJ1-5; D not resolved. This CDR3 has 14 amino acids. Germline V gene data show CDR1 as LNHDA and CDR2 as SQIVND (reference sequence). With 7 bases removed from V and 3 bases from J, the gap between germline ends came to 13 bases. The CDR3 nucleotides are TGTGCCAGTAACCCTCGGAGTTTCAATCAGCCCCAGCATTTT. Residues: CASNPRSFNQPQHF.

The chain joins TRBV2 to TRBJ2-6; the match to TRBD2 covers 7 bases. Germline trimming cut 6 bases from V and 2 bases from J; bases unmatched to any gene: 7. The CDR3 is 16 amino acids. Germline V gives CDR1 SNHLY, CDR2 FYNNEI. CDR3 amino acids: CASRGGFRAGANVLTF. The CDR3 DNA reads as TGTGCCAGCAGGGGGGGGTTTCGGGCTGGGGCCAACGTCCTGACTTTC.

This chain connects TRBV27 to TRBJ1-1; 7 bases are a match to TRBD1. V lost 5 bases, J lost 3 bases, and 9 bases stayed unmatched. The CDR3 contains 15 residues. From germline, CDR1 is MNHEY and CDR2 SMNVEV (reference sequence). CDR3 amino acids: CASSTDREADTEAFF. The CDR3 DNA sequence: TGTGCCAGCAGTACCGACAGGGAAGCGGACACTGAAGCTTTCTTT.

The chain is built from TRBV4-1 and TRBJ1-5; D not certain. Between the trimmed V and J ends, which lost 1 base and 4 bases, there was a span of 5 bases. Germline assignment: CDR1 MGHRA and CDR2 YSYEKL. The CDR3 is made up of 13 amino acids. The CDR3 nucleotides read TGCGCCAGCAGCCAAGTCGTAAATCAGCCCCAGCATTTT. Translation: CASSQVVNQPQHF.

The rearrangement links TRBV4-1 to TRBJ2-1, with 7 bases identical to TRBD2. CDR3 length: 16 amino acids. Germline CDR1 and CDR2: MGHRA and YSYEKL. With 1 base clipped from V and 2 bases from J, the junction kept 5 bases outside the gene matches. As DNA, the CDR3 is TGCGCCAGCAGCCAAGTTTTCGGGGGGACCTACAATGAGCAGTTCTTC. This sequence encodes CASSQVFGGTYNEQFF.

This sequence joins TRBV7-2 and TRBJ2-3; TRBD1 matches at 7 bases. V gave up 2 bases and J gave up 4 bases; unmatched junction bases: 9. The CDR3 extends over 16 amino acids. Germline CDR1 SGHTA, CDR2 FQGNSA. The CDR3 DNA follows: TGTGCCAGCAGCTTAATCGGCGACAGGGTGCCAGATACGCAGTATTTT. Translated: CASSLIGDRVPDTQYF.